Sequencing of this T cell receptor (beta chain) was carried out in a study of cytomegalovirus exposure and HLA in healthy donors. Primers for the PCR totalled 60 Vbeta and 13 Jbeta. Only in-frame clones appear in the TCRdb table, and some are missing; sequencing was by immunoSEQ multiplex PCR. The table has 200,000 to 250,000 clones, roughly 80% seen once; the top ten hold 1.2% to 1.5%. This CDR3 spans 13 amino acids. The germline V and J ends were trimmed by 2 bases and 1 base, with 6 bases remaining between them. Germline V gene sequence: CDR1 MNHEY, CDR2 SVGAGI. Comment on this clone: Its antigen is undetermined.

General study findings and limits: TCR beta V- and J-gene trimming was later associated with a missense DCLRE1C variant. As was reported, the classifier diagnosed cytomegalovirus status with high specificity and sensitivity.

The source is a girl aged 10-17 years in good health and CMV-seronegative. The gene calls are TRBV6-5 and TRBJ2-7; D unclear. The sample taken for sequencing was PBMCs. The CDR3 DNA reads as TGTGCCAGCAGTTACGGGCTTTCCTACGAGCAGTACTTC. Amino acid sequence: CASSYGLSYEQYF.